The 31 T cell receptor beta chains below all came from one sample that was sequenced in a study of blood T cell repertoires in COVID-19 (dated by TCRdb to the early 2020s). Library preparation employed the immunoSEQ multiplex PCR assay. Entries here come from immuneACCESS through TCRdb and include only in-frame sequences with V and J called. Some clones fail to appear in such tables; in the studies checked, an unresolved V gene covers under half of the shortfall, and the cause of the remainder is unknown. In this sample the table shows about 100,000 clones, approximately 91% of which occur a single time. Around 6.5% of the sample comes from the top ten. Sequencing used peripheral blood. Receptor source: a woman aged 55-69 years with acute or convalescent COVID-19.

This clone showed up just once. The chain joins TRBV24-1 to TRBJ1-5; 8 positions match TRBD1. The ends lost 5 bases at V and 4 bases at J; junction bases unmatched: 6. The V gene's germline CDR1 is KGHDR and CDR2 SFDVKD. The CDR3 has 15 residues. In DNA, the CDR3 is TGTGCCACCAGTGCTGCAGGACAGGGAAATCAGCCCCAGCATTTT. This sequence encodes CATSAAGQGNQPQHF.

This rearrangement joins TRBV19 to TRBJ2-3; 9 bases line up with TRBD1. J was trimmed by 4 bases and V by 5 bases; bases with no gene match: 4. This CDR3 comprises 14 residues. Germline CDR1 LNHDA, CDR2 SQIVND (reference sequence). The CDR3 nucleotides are TGTGCCAGTAGTCCCGGACAGGGGCCAGATACGCAGTATTTT. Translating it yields CASSPGQGPDTQYF.

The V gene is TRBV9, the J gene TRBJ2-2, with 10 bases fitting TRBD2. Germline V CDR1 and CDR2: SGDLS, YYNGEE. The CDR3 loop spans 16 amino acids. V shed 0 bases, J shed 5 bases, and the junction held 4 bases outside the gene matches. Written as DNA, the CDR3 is TGTGCCAGCAGCGTAGGTAATAGCGGGAGGACCGGGGAGCTGTTTTTT. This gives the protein CASSVGNSGRTGELFF.

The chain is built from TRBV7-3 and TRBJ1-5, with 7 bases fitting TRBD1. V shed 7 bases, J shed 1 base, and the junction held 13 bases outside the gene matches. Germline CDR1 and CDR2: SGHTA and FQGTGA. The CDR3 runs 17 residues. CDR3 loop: CASTKPGQNMSNQPQHF. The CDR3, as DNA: TGTGCCAGCACCAAACCGGGACAGAATATGAGCAATCAGCCCCAGCATTTT.

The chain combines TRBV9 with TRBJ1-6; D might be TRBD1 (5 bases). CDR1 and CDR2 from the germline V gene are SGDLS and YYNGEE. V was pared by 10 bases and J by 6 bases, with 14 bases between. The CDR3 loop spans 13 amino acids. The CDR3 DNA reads TGTGCCGGGGCGGAGGGGCCTAATTCACCCCTCCACTTT. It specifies CAGAEGPNSPLHF.

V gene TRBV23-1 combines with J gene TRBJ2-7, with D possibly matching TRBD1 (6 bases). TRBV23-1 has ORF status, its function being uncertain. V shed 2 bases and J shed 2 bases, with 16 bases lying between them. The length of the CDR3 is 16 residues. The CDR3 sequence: CASSQHGADRTYEQYF. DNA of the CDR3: TGCGCCAGCAGTCAACACGGGGCGGACAGAACCTACGAGCAGTACTTC.

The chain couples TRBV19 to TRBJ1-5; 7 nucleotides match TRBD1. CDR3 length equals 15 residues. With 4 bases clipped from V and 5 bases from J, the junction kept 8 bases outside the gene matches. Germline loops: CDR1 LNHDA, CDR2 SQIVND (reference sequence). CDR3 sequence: CASSTGQAPYQPQHF. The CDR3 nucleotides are TGTGCCAGTAGTACCGGACAGGCCCCTTATCAGCCCCAGCATTTT.

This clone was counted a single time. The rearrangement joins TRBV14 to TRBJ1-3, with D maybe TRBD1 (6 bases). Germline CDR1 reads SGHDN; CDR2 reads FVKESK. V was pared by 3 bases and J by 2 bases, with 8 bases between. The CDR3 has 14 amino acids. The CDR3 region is CASSQTGAGNTIYF. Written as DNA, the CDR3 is TGTGCCAGCAGCCAGACAGGTGCTGGAAACACCATATATTTT. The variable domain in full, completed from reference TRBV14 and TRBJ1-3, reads EAGVTQFPSHSVIEKGQTVTLRCDPISGHDNLYWYRRVMGKEIKFLLHFVKESKQDESGMPNNRFLAERTGGTYSTLKVQPAELEDSGVYFCASSQTGAGNTIYFGEGSWLTVV.

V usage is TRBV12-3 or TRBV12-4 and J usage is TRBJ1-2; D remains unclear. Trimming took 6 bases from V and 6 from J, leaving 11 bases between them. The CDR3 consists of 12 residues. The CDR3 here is CASSPGVDGYTF. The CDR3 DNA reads TGTGCCAGCAGCCCAGGTGTAGATGGCTACACCTTC.

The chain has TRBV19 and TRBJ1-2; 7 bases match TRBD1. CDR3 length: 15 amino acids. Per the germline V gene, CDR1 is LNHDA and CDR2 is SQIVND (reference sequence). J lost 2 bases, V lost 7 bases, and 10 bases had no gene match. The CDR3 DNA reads TGTGCCAGTACCGAAACGACAGGGCCCAACTATGGCTACACCTTC. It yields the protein CASTETTGPNYGYTF.

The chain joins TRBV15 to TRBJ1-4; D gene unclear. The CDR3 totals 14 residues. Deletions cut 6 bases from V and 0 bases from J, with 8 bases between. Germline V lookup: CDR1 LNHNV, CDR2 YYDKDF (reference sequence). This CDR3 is CATRQRATNEKLFF. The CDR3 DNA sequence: TGTGCCACCAGACAGAGGGCAACTAATGAAAAACTGTTTTTT.

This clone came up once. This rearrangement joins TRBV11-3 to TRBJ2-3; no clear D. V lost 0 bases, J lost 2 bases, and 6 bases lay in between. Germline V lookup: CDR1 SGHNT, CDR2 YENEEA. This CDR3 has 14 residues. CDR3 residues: CASSLDLLTDTQYF. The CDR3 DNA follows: TGTGCCAGCAGCTTAGACTTACTCACAGATACGCAGTATTTT. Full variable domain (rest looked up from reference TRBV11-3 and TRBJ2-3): EAGVVQSPRYKIIEKKQPVAFWCNPISGHNTLYWYLQNLGQGPELLIRYENEEAVDDSQLPKDRFSAERLKGVDSTLKIQPAELGDSAVYLCASSLDLLTDTQYFGPGTRLTVL.

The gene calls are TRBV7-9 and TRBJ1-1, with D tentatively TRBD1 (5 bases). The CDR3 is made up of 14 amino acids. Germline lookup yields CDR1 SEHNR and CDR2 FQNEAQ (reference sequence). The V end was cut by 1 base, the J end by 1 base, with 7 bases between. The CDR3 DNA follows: TGTGCCAGCAGCTTAGAGGGGCCGAACACTGAAGCTTTCTTT. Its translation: CASSLEGPNTEAFF.

The CDR3 DNA reads as TGTGCCAGCAGCCTCCGGGACTTCCTTAATGAGCAGTTCTTC. It translates to CASSLRDFLNEQFF. The chain recombines TRBV5-4 with TRBJ2-1; D possibly corresponds to TRBD2 (6 bases). The CDR3 is made up of 14 amino acids. The V and J ends lost 4 bases and 7 bases respectively, with 15 bases between them. Germline loops: CDR1 SGHNT, CDR2 YYREEE (reference sequence).

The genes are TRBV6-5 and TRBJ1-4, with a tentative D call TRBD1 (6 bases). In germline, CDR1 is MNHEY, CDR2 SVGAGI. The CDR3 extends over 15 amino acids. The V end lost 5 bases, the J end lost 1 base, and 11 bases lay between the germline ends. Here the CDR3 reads CASSRTGLTNEKLFF. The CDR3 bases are TGTGCCAGCAGTCGCACAGGGTTAACTAATGAAAAACTGTTTTTT.

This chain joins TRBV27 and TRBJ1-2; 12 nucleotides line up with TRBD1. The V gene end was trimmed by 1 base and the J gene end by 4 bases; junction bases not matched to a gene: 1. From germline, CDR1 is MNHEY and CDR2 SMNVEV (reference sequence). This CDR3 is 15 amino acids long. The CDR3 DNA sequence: TGTGCCAGCAGTTTATTGGGACAGGGGGCCTATGGCTACACCTTC. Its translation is CASSLLGQGAYGYTF.

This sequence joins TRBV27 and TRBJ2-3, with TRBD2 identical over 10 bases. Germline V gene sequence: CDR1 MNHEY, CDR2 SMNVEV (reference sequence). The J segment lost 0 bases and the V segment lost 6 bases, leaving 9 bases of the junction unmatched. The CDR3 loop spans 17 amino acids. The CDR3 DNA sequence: TGTGCCAGCAGCCGCCGGACTAGCGGCTATAGCACAGATACGCAGTATTTT. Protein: CASSRRTSGYSTDTQYF.

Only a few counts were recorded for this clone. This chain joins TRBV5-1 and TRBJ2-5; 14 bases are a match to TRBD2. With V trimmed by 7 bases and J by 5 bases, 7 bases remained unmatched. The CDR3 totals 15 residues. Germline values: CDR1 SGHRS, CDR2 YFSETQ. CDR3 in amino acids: CASRLAGGPVETQYF. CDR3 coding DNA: TGCGCCAGCCGACTAGCGGGAGGGCCGGTTGAGACCCAGTACTTC.

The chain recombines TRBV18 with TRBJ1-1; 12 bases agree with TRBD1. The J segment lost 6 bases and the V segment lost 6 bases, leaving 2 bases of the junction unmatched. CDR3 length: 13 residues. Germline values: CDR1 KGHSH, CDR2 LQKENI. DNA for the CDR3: TGTGCCAGCTCCGGGACAGGGGGCCCTGAAGCTTTCTTT. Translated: CASSGTGGPEAFF.

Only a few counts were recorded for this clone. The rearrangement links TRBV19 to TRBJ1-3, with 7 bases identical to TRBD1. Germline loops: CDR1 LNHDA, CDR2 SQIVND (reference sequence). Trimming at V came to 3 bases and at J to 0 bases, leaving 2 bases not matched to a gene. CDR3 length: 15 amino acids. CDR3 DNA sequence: TGTGCCAGTAGTATGGGACAGCTCTCTGGAAACACCATATATTTT. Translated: CASSMGQLSGNTIYF. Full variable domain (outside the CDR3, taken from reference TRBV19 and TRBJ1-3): DGGITQSPKYLFRKEGQNVTLSCEQNLNHDAMYWYRQDPGQGLRLIYYSQIVNDFQKGDIAEGYSVSREKKESFPLTVTSAQKNPTAFYLCASSMGQLSGNTIYFGEGSWLTVV.

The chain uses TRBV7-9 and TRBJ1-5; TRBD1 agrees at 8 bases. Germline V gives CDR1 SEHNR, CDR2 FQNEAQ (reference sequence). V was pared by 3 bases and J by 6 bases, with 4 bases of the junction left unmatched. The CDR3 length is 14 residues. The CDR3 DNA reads TGTGCCAGCAGCTTGTCAGGGGGCGGTCAGCCCCAGCATTTT. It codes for CASSLSGGGQPQHF.

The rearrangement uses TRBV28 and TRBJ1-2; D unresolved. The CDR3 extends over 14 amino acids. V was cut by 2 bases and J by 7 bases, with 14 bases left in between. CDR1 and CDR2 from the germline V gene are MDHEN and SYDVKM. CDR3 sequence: CASSLIQESGGYTF. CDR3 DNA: TGTGCCAGCAGTTTAATTCAGGAGAGCGGTGGCTACACCTTC.

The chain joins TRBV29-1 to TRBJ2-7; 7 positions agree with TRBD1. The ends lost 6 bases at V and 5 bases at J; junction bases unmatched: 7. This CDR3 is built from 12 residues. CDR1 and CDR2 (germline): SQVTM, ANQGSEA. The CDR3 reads CSVLTGLNEQYF. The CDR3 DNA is TGCAGCGTCCTGACAGGGTTGAACGAGCAGTACTTC.

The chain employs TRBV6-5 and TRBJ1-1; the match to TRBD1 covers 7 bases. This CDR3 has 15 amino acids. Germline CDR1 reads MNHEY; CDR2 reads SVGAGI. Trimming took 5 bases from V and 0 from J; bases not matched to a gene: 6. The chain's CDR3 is CASSKQGRMNTEAFF. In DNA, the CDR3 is TGTGCCAGCAGTAAACAGGGGAGGATGAACACTGAAGCTTTCTTT.

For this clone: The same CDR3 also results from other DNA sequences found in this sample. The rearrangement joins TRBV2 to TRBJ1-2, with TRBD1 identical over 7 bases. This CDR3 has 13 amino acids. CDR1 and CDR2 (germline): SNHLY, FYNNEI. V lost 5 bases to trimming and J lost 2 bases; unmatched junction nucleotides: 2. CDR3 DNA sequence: TGTGCCAGCAGTACAGGGGCGAACTATGGCTACACCTTC. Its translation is CASSTGANYGYTF.

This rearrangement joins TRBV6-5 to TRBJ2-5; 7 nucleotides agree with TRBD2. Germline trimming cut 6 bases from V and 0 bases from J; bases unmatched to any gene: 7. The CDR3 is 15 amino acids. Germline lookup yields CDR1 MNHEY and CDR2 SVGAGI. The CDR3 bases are TGTGCCAGCAGCTCCATGGGGGGGGACCAAGAGACCCAGTACTTC. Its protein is CASSSMGGDQETQYF.

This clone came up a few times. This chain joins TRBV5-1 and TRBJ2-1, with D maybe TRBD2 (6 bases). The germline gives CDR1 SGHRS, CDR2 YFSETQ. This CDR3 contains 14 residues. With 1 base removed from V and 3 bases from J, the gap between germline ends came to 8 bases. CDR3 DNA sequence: TGCGCCAGCAGCTTGACGACTAGCTACAATGAGCAGTTCTTC. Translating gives CASSLTTSYNEQFF.

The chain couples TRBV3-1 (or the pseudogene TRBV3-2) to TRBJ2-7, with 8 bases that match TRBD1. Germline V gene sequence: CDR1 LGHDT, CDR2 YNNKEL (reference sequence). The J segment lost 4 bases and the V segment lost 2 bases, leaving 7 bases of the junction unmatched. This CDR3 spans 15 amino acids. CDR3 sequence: CASSQTGGLMYEQYF. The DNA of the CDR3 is TGTGCCAGCAGCCAAACAGGGGGGTTGATGTACGAGCAGTACTTC.

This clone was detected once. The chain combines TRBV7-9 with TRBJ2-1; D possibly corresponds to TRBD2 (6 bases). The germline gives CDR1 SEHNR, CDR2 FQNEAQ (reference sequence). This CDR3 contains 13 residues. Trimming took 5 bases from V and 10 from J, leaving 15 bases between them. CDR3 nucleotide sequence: TGTGCCAGCAGCGCCCGGGACTCTCTAGAGCAGTTCTTC. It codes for CASSARDSLEQFF.

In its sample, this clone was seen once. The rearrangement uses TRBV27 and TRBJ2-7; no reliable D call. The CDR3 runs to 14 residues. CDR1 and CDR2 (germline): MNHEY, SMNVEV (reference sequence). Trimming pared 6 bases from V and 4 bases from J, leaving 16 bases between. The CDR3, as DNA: TGTGCCAGCAGCCCATCCGGCAGGATATACGAGCAGTACGTC. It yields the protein CASSPSGRIYEQYV.

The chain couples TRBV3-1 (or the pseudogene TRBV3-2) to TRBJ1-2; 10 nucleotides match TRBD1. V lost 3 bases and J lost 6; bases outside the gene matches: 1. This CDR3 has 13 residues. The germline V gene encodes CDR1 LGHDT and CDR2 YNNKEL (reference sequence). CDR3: CASSQTGGDGYTF. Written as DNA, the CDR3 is TGTGCCAGCAGCCAGACAGGGGGCGATGGCTACACCTTC.